Listed below are T cell receptor beta chains from one sample, sequenced in a study of glioma-infiltrating T cells after dendritic cell vaccination. Repertoires were generated with immunoSEQ multiplex PCR, while TCRdb's copy carries only in-frame clones and drops some. The sample holds 90,000 to 95,000 clones, roughly 77% seen once. The sample here was blood, taken after dendritic cell vaccination. The receptors originated from a human donor with glioblastoma. Each CDR3 is given with its conserved first and last residue. A D gene is named only where the DNA matches it firmly. Some rows have no size entry. The others give once, few or many, or a class for an expanded clone.

v_call: TRBV6-5
d_call: TRBD2
clone_size: -
j_call: TRBJ2-7
cdr3_aa: CASSYLSGGAYEQYF
cdr3_nt: TGTGCCAGCAGTTACTTATCGGGGGGAGCCTACGAGCAGTACTTC

v_call: TRBV19
d_call: TRBD2
clone_size: -
j_call: TRBJ2-1
cdr3_aa: CASNPISGGAGNEQFF
cdr3_nt: TGTGCCAGTAATCCCATTAGCGGGGGTGCAGGAAATGAGCAGTTCTTC

v_call: TRBV7-2
d_call: TRBD2
clone_size: once
j_call: TRBJ2-3
cdr3_aa: CASSFRASGSTDTQYF
cdr3_nt: TGTGCCAGCAGCTTCAGGGCTAGCGGGAGCACAGATACGCAGTATTTT

v_call: TRBV7-2
d_call: -
clone_size: -
j_call: TRBJ1-5
cdr3_aa: CASSLGGERSNQPQHF
cdr3_nt: TGTGCCAGCAGCTTAGGAGGAGAGAGAAGCAATCAGCCCCAGCATTTT

v_call: TRBV30
d_call: TRBD2
clone_size: -
j_call: TRBJ2-5
cdr3_aa: CAWSPLAGGWETQYF
cdr3_nt: TGTGCCTGGAGTCCCCTAGCGGGAGGCTGGGAGACCCAGTACTTC

v_call: TRBV5-1
d_call: TRBD1
clone_size: -
j_call: TRBJ2-7
cdr3_aa: CASSSPLDRDEQYF
cdr3_nt: TGCGCCAGCAGCTCCCCCTTGGACAGGGACGAGCAGTACTTC

v_call: TRBV5-1
d_call: -
clone_size: once
j_call: TRBJ2-3
cdr3_aa: CASSLAGVFPDTQYF
cdr3_nt: TGCGCCAGCAGCTTGGCTGGAGTCTTCCCAGATACGCAGTATTTT

v_call: TRBV6-1
d_call: -
clone_size: -
j_call: TRBJ1-3
cdr3_aa: CASRVRDTSGNTIYF
cdr3_nt: TGTGCCAGCAGGGTCCGGGACACCTCTGGAAACACCATATATTTT

v_call: TRBV29-1
d_call: -
clone_size: -
j_call: TRBJ2-1
cdr3_aa: CSVVRADSYNEQFF
cdr3_nt: TGCAGCGTTGTTCGCGCCGATTCCTACAATGAGCAGTTCTTC

v_call: TRBV15
d_call: TRBD1
clone_size: -
j_call: TRBJ1-1
cdr3_aa: CATSRRRDSGTEAFF
cdr3_nt: TGTGCCACCAGCAGACGCCGGGACAGCGGCACTGAAGCTTTCTTT

v_call: TRBV5-6
d_call: -
clone_size: -
j_call: TRBJ1-4
cdr3_aa: CASSARIRQATNEKLFF
cdr3_nt: TGTGCCAGCAGCGCACGGATCCGACAGGCAACTAATGAAAAACTGTTTTTT

v_call: TRBV19
d_call: TRBD1
clone_size: -
j_call: TRBJ1-1
cdr3_aa: CASSPGTGRFGTEAFF
cdr3_nt: TGTGCCAGTAGTCCCGGGACAGGACGCTTTGGAACTGAAGCTTTCTTT

v_call: TRBV6-5
d_call: -
clone_size: -
j_call: TRBJ1-1
cdr3_aa: CASSYIRGRIGTEAFF
cdr3_nt: TGTGCCAGCAGTTACATCAGGGGCAGAATAGGGACTGAAGCTTTCTTT

v_call: TRBV19
d_call: -
clone_size: -
j_call: TRBJ1-2
cdr3_aa: CASGGPTNYGYTF
cdr3_nt: TGTGCCAGCGGGGGACCTACTAACTATGGCTACACCTTC

v_call: TRBV6-6
d_call: -
clone_size: -
j_call: TRBJ2-7
cdr3_aa: CASSYQVSYEQYF
cdr3_nt: TGTGCCAGCAGTTACCAGGTCAGCTACGAGCAGTACTTC

v_call: TRBV18
d_call: TRBD2
clone_size: -
j_call: TRBJ2-5
cdr3_aa: CASSPGVSSGSSETQYF
cdr3_nt: TGTGCCAGCTCACCGGGGGTGTCTAGCGGGAGTTCGGAGACCCAGTACTTC

v_call: TRBV5-4
d_call: -
clone_size: -
j_call: TRBJ1-3
cdr3_aa: CASSFLGANTIYF
cdr3_nt: TGTGCCAGCAGCTTCCTAGGGGCAAACACCATATATTTT

v_call: TRBV4-1
d_call: -
clone_size: -
j_call: TRBJ1-5
cdr3_aa: CASSQAGAGAQHF
cdr3_nt: TGCGCCAGCAGCCAGGCAGGGGCTGGAGCCCAGCATTTT

v_call: TRBV19
d_call: TRBD2
clone_size: -
j_call: TRBJ2-3
cdr3_aa: CASSTQLAGGLTQYF
cdr3_nt: TGTGCCAGTAGTACCCAACTAGCGGGGGGGCTTACGCAGTATTTT

v_call: TRBV19
d_call: -
clone_size: -
j_call: TRBJ2-6
cdr3_aa: CASSLNYAGANVLTF
cdr3_nt: TGTGCCAGTAGCCTTAATTATGCTGGGGCCAACGTCCTGACTTTC

v_call: TRBV15
d_call: TRBD2
clone_size: -
j_call: TRBJ2-1
cdr3_aa: CATSRDGTSGYNEQFF
cdr3_nt: TGTGCCACCAGCAGAGATGGGACTAGCGGATACAATGAGCAGTTCTTC

v_call: TRBV5-1
d_call: TRBD1
clone_size: -
j_call: TRBJ1-1
cdr3_aa: CASSLQTGQGAATEAFF
cdr3_nt: TGCGCCAGCAGCTTGCAAACGGGACAGGGGGCGGCCACTGAAGCTTTCTTT

v_call: TRBV28
d_call: TRBD1
clone_size: -
j_call: TRBJ1-2
cdr3_aa: CASSLSYGTGNYGYTF
cdr3_nt: TGTGCCAGCAGCCTAAGCTACGGGACAGGAAACTATGGCTACACCTTC

v_call: TRBV6-6
d_call: -
clone_size: -
j_call: TRBJ1-5
cdr3_aa: CATREYSNQPQHF
cdr3_nt: TGTGCCACCCGAGAATACAGCAATCAGCCCCAGCATTTT

v_call: TRBV7-2
d_call: TRBD2
clone_size: -
j_call: TRBJ2-5
cdr3_aa: CASSSLAASRGTQYF
cdr3_nt: TGTGCCAGCAGCTCCCTAGCGGCCAGCCGGGGGACCCAGTACTTC

v_call: TRBV11-2
d_call: -
clone_size: -
j_call: TRBJ1-1
cdr3_aa: CASSLGGKNTEAFF
cdr3_nt: TGTGCCAGCAGCCTCGGCGGAAAGAACACTGAAGCTTTCTTT

v_call: TRBV4-2
d_call: -
clone_size: -
j_call: TRBJ1-2
cdr3_aa: CASSQEVPGVQDGYTF
cdr3_nt: TGTGCCAGCAGCCAAGAAGTACCGGGGGTTCAGGATGGCTACACCTTC

v_call: TRBV5-4
d_call: -
clone_size: few
j_call: TRBJ2-4
cdr3_aa: CASSPGGIAKNIQYF
cdr3_nt: TGTGCCAGCAGCCCAGGGGGGATAGCCAAAAACATTCAGTACTTC

v_call: TRBV6-1
d_call: TRBD1
clone_size: -
j_call: TRBJ1-3
cdr3_aa: CASSKGGNGNTIYF
cdr3_nt: TGTGCCAGCAGTAAAGGGGGCAATGGAAACACCATATATTTT

v_call: TRBV6-1
d_call: TRBD2
clone_size: -
j_call: TRBJ2-1
cdr3_aa: CASSAWTSNNEQFF
cdr3_nt: TGTGCCAGCAGTGCTTGGACTAGCAACAATGAGCAGTTCTTC

v_call: TRBV21-1
d_call: -
clone_size: -
j_call: TRBJ2-3
cdr3_aa: CASSGVGGKTLADTQYF
cdr3_nt: TGTGCCAGCAGCGGTGTTGGGGGGAAAACTCTGGCAGATACGCAGTATTTT

v_call: TRBV13
d_call: -
clone_size: -
j_call: TRBJ1-4
cdr3_aa: CASSLGEGGEKLFF
cdr3_nt: TGTGCCAGCAGCTTAGGAGAGGGTGGTGAAAAACTGTTTTTT

v_call: TRBV19
d_call: TRBD1
clone_size: -
j_call: TRBJ1-1
cdr3_aa: CASIIGRGDTEAFF
cdr3_nt: TGTGCCAGTATAATCGGCAGGGGGGATACTGAAGCTTTCTTT

v_call: TRBV29-1
d_call: TRBD2
clone_size: -
j_call: TRBJ2-3
cdr3_aa: CSVTARLASTDTQYF
cdr3_nt: TGCAGCGTAACAGCTAGACTAGCCTCTACAGATACGCAGTATTTT

v_call: TRBV19
d_call: TRBD1
clone_size: -
j_call: TRBJ2-1
cdr3_aa: CASGWGQGSNEQFF
cdr3_nt: TGTGCCAGTGGATGGGGACAGGGCTCAAATGAGCAGTTCTTC

v_call: TRBV7-3
d_call: -
clone_size: -
j_call: TRBJ2-3
cdr3_aa: CASSLEKADHTDTQYF
cdr3_nt: TGTGCCAGCAGCTTAGAGAAAGCGGATCACACAGATACGCAGTATTTT

v_call: TRBV4-1
d_call: -
clone_size: -
j_call: TRBJ1-4
cdr3_aa: CASGLQAATNEKLFF
cdr3_nt: TGCGCCAGCGGACTACAGGCAGCAACTAATGAAAAACTGTTTTTT

v_call: TRBV30
d_call: -
clone_size: -
j_call: TRBJ1-1
cdr3_aa: CATEFNTEAFF
cdr3_nt: TGTGCCACAGAATTTAACACTGAAGCTTTCTTT

v_call: TRBV29-1
d_call: -
clone_size: few
j_call: TRBJ1-1
cdr3_aa: CSVLENTEAFF
cdr3_nt: TGCAGCGTTTTAGAGAACACTGAAGCTTTCTTT

v_call: TRBV7-9
d_call: TRBD1
clone_size: few
j_call: TRBJ2-3
cdr3_aa: CASIGTGDSTDTQYF
cdr3_nt: TGTGCCAGCATCGGGACAGGGGATAGCACAGATACGCAGTATTTT

v_call: TRBV5-5
d_call: -
clone_size: few
j_call: TRBJ1-2
cdr3_aa: CASRGVSDRILPKGYTF
cdr3_nt: TGTGCCAGCAGAGGGGTGAGCGACAGGATTCTCCCTAAGGGCTACACCTTC

v_call: TRBV5-1
d_call: -
clone_size: -
j_call: TRBJ2-1
cdr3_aa: CASSFEVFRGNEQFF
cdr3_nt: TGCGCCAGCAGCTTCGAAGTTTTCAGGGGCAATGAGCAGTTCTTC

v_call: TRBV19
d_call: -
clone_size: -
j_call: TRBJ2-3
cdr3_aa: CASSIQGDTQYF
cdr3_nt: TGTGCCAGTAGTATACAGGGAGATACGCAGTATTTT

v_call: TRBV5-4
d_call: TRBD1
clone_size: -
j_call: TRBJ1-2
cdr3_aa: CASSVGQGAQGYTF
cdr3_nt: TGTGCCAGCAGCGTTGGACAGGGGGCGCAAGGCTACACCTTC

v_call: TRBV11-2
d_call: -
clone_size: -
j_call: TRBJ1-3
cdr3_aa: CASSPARGRNTGNTIYF
cdr3_nt: TGTGCCAGCAGCCCGGCCAGGGGACGGAATACTGGAAACACCATATATTTT

v_call: TRBV27
d_call: -
clone_size: -
j_call: TRBJ2-7
cdr3_aa: CASSLAGYRPYEQYF
cdr3_nt: TGTGCCAGCAGTTTGGCAGGGTATCGCCCCTACGAGCAGTACTTC

v_call: TRBV6-4
d_call: -
clone_size: few
j_call: TRBJ1-1
cdr3_aa: CASSDSGGGRGMNTEAFF
cdr3_nt: TGTGCCAGCAGTGACTCGGGAGGTGGTAGAGGTATGAACACTGAAGCTTTCTTT

v_call: TRBV7-8
d_call: TRBD1
clone_size: -
j_call: TRBJ1-1
cdr3_aa: CASSLGQGVTEAFF
cdr3_nt: TGTGCCAGCAGCTTAGGTCAGGGGGTAACTGAAGCTTTCTTT

v_call: TRBV6-4
d_call: -
clone_size: -
j_call: TRBJ2-7
cdr3_aa: CASRVPYEQYF
cdr3_nt: TGTGCCAGCAGGGTCCCCTACGAGCAGTACTTC

v_call: TRBV14
d_call: -
clone_size: -
j_call: TRBJ1-2
cdr3_aa: CASSTYHRAGYTF
cdr3_nt: TGTGCCAGCAGCACCTACCACAGGGCTGGCTACACCTTC

v_call: TRBV5-1
d_call: -
clone_size: -
j_call: TRBJ1-5
cdr3_aa: CASSLRGGNQPQHF
cdr3_nt: TGCGCCAGCAGCTTGCGGGGGGGCAATCAGCCCCAGCATTTT

v_call: TRBV19
d_call: TRBD1
clone_size: -
j_call: TRBJ1-5
cdr3_aa: CASRRLQGGGQPQHF
cdr3_nt: TGTGCCAGTAGACGGTTACAGGGGGGGGGTCAGCCCCAGCATTTT

v_call: TRBV11-2
d_call: -
clone_size: -
j_call: TRBJ1-1
cdr3_aa: CASSLSRGTEAFF
cdr3_nt: TGTGCCAGCAGCTTGTCCAGGGGCACTGAAGCTTTCTTT